One and the same sample provided the 31 T cell receptor beta chains below, sequenced in a study of shared clonotypes between healthy human individuals (dated by TCRdb to between 2020 and 2021). The library was obtained by the immunoSEQ multiplex PCR assay. TCRdb retrieved this table from immuneACCESS and kept in-frame rearrangements only. Not all clones are present; in checked studies, unresolved V genes account for under half, and no reason is known for the remainder. In this sample the table shows 170,000 or so clones, approximately 61% of which occur a single time. 10% of the sample is taken by the ten largest. Source material: memory CD4+ T cells sorted from blood. The sample's cell subset or site label, in plain terms: CD45RA-negative fraction. Receptors were obtained from a man in his thirties or forties in good health.

The chain is built from TRBV25-1 and TRBJ1-1; 9 nucleotides line up with TRBD1. Germline CDR1 MGHDK, CDR2 SYGVNS. The length of the CDR3 is 13 residues. With V trimmed by 2 bases and J by 9 bases, 4 bases remained unmatched. The CDR3 reads CASSEQGTGKAFF. For the CDR3, the DNA is TGTGCCAGCAGTGAACAGGGGACAGGGAAAGCTTTCTTT.

This chain joins TRBV7-9 and TRBJ2-1; possible D gene TRBD2, 5 bases. Germline V gene lookup returns CDR1 SEHNR and CDR2 FQNEAQ (reference sequence). The length of the CDR3 is 16 residues. The germline V and J ends were trimmed by 4 bases and 3 bases, with 16 bases remaining between them. The CDR3 DNA reads TGTGCCAGCAGCTCAAGGACTCAACTCAACTACAATGAGCAGTTCTTC. Translated, it gives CASSSRTQLNYNEQFF.

The chain couples TRBV6-6 to TRBJ1-1; the D is unclear. This CDR3 region has 12 residues. Germline lookup yields CDR1 MNHNY and CDR2 SVGAGI (reference sequence). The germline V and J ends were trimmed by 2 bases and 3 bases, with 4 bases remaining between them. The CDR3 sequence is CASSYGDTEAFF. The DNA for the CDR3 is TGTGCCAGCAGTTACGGGGACACTGAAGCTTTCTTT.

The chain joins TRBV7-4 to TRBJ1-2; TRBD1 matches 9 bases. The germline CDR1 and CDR2 sequences are SGHVT and SQSDAQ. The length of the CDR3 is 14 residues. The V and J ends lost 5 bases and 8 bases, in that order; junction bases with no gene match: 9. The CDR3 region is CASSEPGQGGGYTF. The CDR3 DNA follows: TGTGCCAGCAGCGAACCGGGACAGGGTGGCGGCTACACCTTC.

J is TRBJ1-1 and V is TRBV18; D gene ambiguous. Trimming removed 0 bases at V and 4 bases at J, with 12 bases between. Germline CDR1 and CDR2: KGHSH and LQKENI. The CDR3 is 15 residues long. CDR3 amino acids: CASSPPLAGSTEAFF. The CDR3 nucleotides are TGTGCCAGCTCACCACCGCTGGCCGGGTCCACTGAAGCTTTCTTT.

The chain couples TRBV10-3 to TRBJ1-3, with D possibly matching TRBD1 (5 bases). Per the germline V gene, CDR1 is ENHRY and CDR2 is SYGVKD. The V and J ends lost 8 bases and 8 bases respectively, with 16 bases between them. The CDR3 sequence is 13 residues long. CDR3 nucleotide sequence: TGTGCCATCGGTCCCACGGGGGTGGACACCATATATTTT. Translation gives CAIGPTGVDTIYF.

The chain links TRBV5-1 to TRBJ2-7, with D uncertain. Germline V CDR1 and CDR2: SGHRS, YFSETQ. V shed 0 bases and J shed 2 bases, with 15 bases lying between them. The CDR3 has 16 amino acids. CDR3 amino acids: CASSLDTGTLTYEQYF. For the CDR3, the DNA is TGCGCCAGCAGCTTGGATACCGGTACTCTAACCTACGAGCAGTACTTC.

In the case of this clone: A far larger clone is just one base off, so this is likely a read error. This same CDR3 is encoded by further DNA sequences in the sample. V is TRBV7-4 and J is TRBJ2-7; weak D call: TRBD2 (5 bases). CDR1 is SGHVT and CDR2 is SQSDAQ in the germline V gene. V lost 1 base, J lost 4 bases, and 8 bases lay in between. This CDR3 has 13 residues. Here the CDR3 DNA reads TGTGCCAGCAGCTTAGAAGCGGAGTACGAGCAGTACTTC. It translates to CASSLEAEYEQYF.

V gene TRBV30 combines with J gene TRBJ1-2; D unclear. The CDR3 is made up of 11 amino acids. Germline V gene data show CDR1 as GTSNPN and CDR2 as SVGIG (reference sequence). The CDR3: CAGGPDYGYTF. DNA for the CDR3: TGTGCAGGAGGACCAGACTATGGCTACACCTTC.

This clone was detected only once. V is TRBV5-4 and J is TRBJ1-1; D not certain. V gave up 1 base and J gave up 7 bases, with 5 bases separating them. CDR1 SGHNT and CDR2 YYREEE come from the germline V gene (reference sequence). The length of the CDR3 is 11 residues. CDR3 sequence: CASSLSGEAFF. The CDR3 DNA reads TGTGCCAGCAGCTTGAGTGGTGAAGCTTTCTTT.

The DNA for the CDR3 is TGTGCCAGCAGCTTGGGCGGGTTCGGAAAACTGTTTTTT. Protein product: CASSLGGFGKLFF. The rearrangement joins TRBV5-6 to TRBJ1-4, with D unclear. Germline V gene sequence: CDR1 SGHDT, CDR2 YYEEEE. This CDR3 comprises 13 residues. Trimming pared 0 bases from V and 10 bases from J, leaving 10 bases between.

This chain joins TRBV7-3 and TRBJ2-3, with D possibly TRBD1 on 5 matching bases. The V end lost 2 bases, the J end lost 2 bases, and 8 bases lay between the germline ends. Looked up from germline, CDR1 is SGHTA and CDR2 is FQGTGA. The CDR3 covers 14 residues. The DNA of the CDR3 is TGTGCCAGCAGCTTAGGACACTACACAGATACGCAGTATTTT. Translation: CASSLGHYTDTQYF.

The chain has TRBV29-1 and TRBJ2-1; D gene uncertain. The CDR3 covers 15 residues. Germline CDR1 SQVTM, CDR2 ANQGSEA. V shed 6 bases and J shed 0 bases, with 15 bases lying between them. The CDR3 protein is CSVSIWVSSYNEQFF. CDR3 DNA sequence: TGCAGCGTCTCCATTTGGGTCAGCTCCTACAATGAGCAGTTCTTC.

The chain links TRBV5-6 to TRBJ1-5; D uncertain. Germline CDR1 and CDR2: SGHDT and YYEEEE. The V end was cut by 3 bases, the J end by 2 bases, with 12 bases between. The CDR3 is 15 residues long. The CDR3 DNA reads as TGTGCCAGCAGCTCGAGCGTTATGGGCAATCAGCCCCAGCATTTT. Amino acids: CASSSSVMGNQPQHF.

The CDR3: CATSSGIREGYGYTF. CDR3 coding DNA: TGTGCCACCAGCAGTGGCATTAGGGAGGGCTATGGCTACACCTTC. V and J are TRBV15 and TRBJ1-2, with D unresolved. Germline V gene data show CDR1 as LNHNV and CDR2 as YYDKDF (reference sequence). CDR3 length equals 15 residues. The V and J ends lost 3 bases and 4 bases respectively, with 15 bases between them.

The chain carries TRBV25-1 and TRBJ1-5; D is ambiguous. CDR3 length equals 12 residues. CDR1 is MGHDK and CDR2 is SYGVNS in the germline V gene. Between the trimmed V and J ends, which lost 9 bases and 10 bases, there was a span of 16 bases. Here the CDR3 DNA reads TGTGCCAGTCGTGGCCCCTCCGGACCCCAGCATTTT. Protein sequence: CASRGPSGPQHF.

The chain carries TRBV11-2 and TRBJ1-2; a possible D gene is TRBD1 (6 bases). The V and J ends lost 3 bases and 2 bases respectively, with 7 bases between them. The germline V gene has CDR1 SGHAT and CDR2 FQNNGV. This CDR3 comprises 13 residues. For the CDR3, the DNA is TGTGCCAGCAGCTTGGGGGGCAACTATGGCTACACCTTC. This sequence encodes CASSLGGNYGYTF.

This clone was seen only a few times. Other DNA sequences within the sample encode an identical CDR3. The V and J genes are TRBV5-1 and TRBJ2-7; D perhaps matches TRBD2 (6 bases). The CDR3 spans 15 residues. Trimming pared 4 bases from V and 1 base from J, leaving 15 bases between. Germline V gene data show CDR1 as SGHRS and CDR2 as YFSETQ. CDR3 sequence: CASSGTGLRSYEQYF. The CDR3 DNA is TGCGCCAGCAGCGGGACGGGACTTCGGTCCTACGAGCAGTACTTC.

The rearrangement uses TRBV6-5 and TRBJ1-5, with 8 positions matching TRBD1. J lost 6 bases, V lost 5 bases, and 3 bases had no gene match. The CDR3 runs 13 residues. Germline lookup yields CDR1 MNHEY and CDR2 SVGAGI. The CDR3 DNA follows: TGTGCCAGCAGTGACGGACAGGGTCAGCCCCAGCATTTT. Its protein product is CASSDGQGQPQHF.

This rearrangement joins TRBV7-2 to TRBJ2-3; D is unresolved. The germline gives CDR1 SGHTA, CDR2 FQGNSA. The CDR3 spans 15 residues. Trimming took off 5 bases at V and 0 bases at J, with 12 bases between the two ends. The CDR3 spells CASSPRDLSTDTQYF. The CDR3, as DNA: TGTGCCAGCAGCCCCCGCGACTTGAGCACAGATACGCAGTATTTT.

This clone has more than one count but fewer than ten. The chain combines TRBV28 with TRBJ2-7, with a tentative D call TRBD2 (6 bases). V lost 6 bases and J lost 5, with 20 bases in between. The CDR3 is 15 amino acids. Germline CDR1 and CDR2: MDHEN and SYDVKM. CDR3 sequence (DNA): TGTGCCAGCAGAACGGGAGACAGTTACAATCACGAGCAGTACTTC. Its translation: CASRTGDSYNHEQYF.

The chain uses TRBV28 and TRBJ1-4; TRBD1 is a possible D gene (6 bases). The CDR3 totals 14 residues. CDR1 is MDHEN and CDR2 is SYDVKM in the germline V gene. The ends were cut back, 7 bases at V and 7 bases at J, with 16 bases in the middle. As DNA, the CDR3 is TGTGCCAGCATCAAGACAGGCTCTATTGAAAAACTGTTTTTT. Protein sequence: CASIKTGSIEKLFF.

The rearrangement uses TRBV7-3 and TRBJ1-1; D is ambiguous. Germline CDR1 SGHTA, CDR2 FQGTGA. Trimming stripped 11 bases from V and 1 base from J, with 14 bases between. This CDR3 has 13 residues. The CDR3: CAGRWDANTEAFF. The CDR3 bases are TGTGCCGGTAGGTGGGATGCGAACACTGAAGCTTTCTTT.

The chain employs TRBV11-2 and TRBJ2-1, with 7 nucleotides matching TRBD2. Per germline, CDR1 SGHAT and CDR2 FQNNGV. V lost 4 bases, J lost 4 bases, and 13 bases stayed unmatched. The CDR3 is 17 amino acids. CDR3 residues: CASSYRVGGSVYNEQFF. In nucleotides, the CDR3 is TGTGCCAGCAGCTACCGGGTGGGCGGGAGTGTGTACAATGAGCAGTTCTTC.

The chain uses TRBV5-8 and TRBJ1-1; D uncertain. The ends were cut back, 4 bases at V and 0 bases at J, with 10 bases in the middle. CDR1 is SGHTS, CDR2 YDEGEE, per germline. The CDR3 covers 14 residues. The CDR3 loop reads CASSLSGLNTEAFF. CDR3 in DNA: TGTGCCAGCAGCCTCTCAGGCTTGAACACTGAAGCTTTCTTT.

The chain couples TRBV5-1 to TRBJ2-3; 11 bases match TRBD2. This CDR3 spans 16 amino acids. J gave up 6 bases and V 0 bases, and 6 bases lay outside the gene matches. Per the germline V gene, CDR1 is SGHRS and CDR2 is YFSETQ. This chain's CDR3 is CASSLAPLAGGDTQYF. CDR3 in DNA: TGCGCCAGCAGCTTGGCTCCCCTAGCGGGAGGTGATACGCAGTATTTT.

The chain employs TRBV20-1 and TRBJ2-7; unclear D gene. The germline V gene encodes CDR1 DFQATT and CDR2 SNEGSKA (reference sequence). Trimming removed 6 bases from V and 5 bases from J, with 8 bases in between. This CDR3 region has 10 residues. The CDR3 nucleotides read TGCAGTGCCTCATTCCACGAGCAGTACTTC. It is translated as CSASFHEQYF.

The V call is TRBV11-3, the J call TRBJ1-3; the D is unclear. The CDR3 runs 17 residues. V lost 1 base, J lost 4 bases, and 17 bases lay in between. The V gene's germline CDR1 is SGHNT and CDR2 YENEEA. CDR3 DNA: TGTGCCAGCAGCTTAGTAGTCCCCTGCTTATACGGAAACACCATATATTTT. Amino acid sequence: CASSLVVPCLYGNTIYF.

The V and J genes are TRBV5-4 and TRBJ2-7; possible D gene TRBD2, 6 bases. V lost 6 bases and J lost 2, with 18 bases in between. Germline assignment: CDR1 SGHNT and CDR2 YYREEE (reference sequence). The CDR3 consists of 15 residues. This CDR3 is CASKKSGLEAYEQYF. In DNA, the CDR3 is TGTGCCAGCAAAAAATCGGGACTCGAGGCCTACGAGCAGTACTTC. The whole variable domain, remainder taken from reference TRBV5-4 and TRBJ2-7, is ETGVTQSPTHLIKTRGQQVTLRCSSQSGHNTVSWYQQALGQGPQFIFQYYREEENGRGNFPPRFSGLQFPNYSSELNVNALELDDSALYLCASKKSGLEAYEQYFGPGTRLTVT.

This clone was counted only a few times. The chain links TRBV5-6 to TRBJ1-2; perhaps TRBD1 as D (5 bases). V lost 4 bases and J 4 bases, leaving 17 bases between the germline ends. Germline values: CDR1 SGHDT, CDR2 YYEEEE. The CDR3 totals 15 residues. The CDR3 DNA sequence: TGTGCCAGCAGCAAGGGCCTGGCAGGGATCTATGGCTACACCTTC. This codes for CASSKGLAGIYGYTF.

J is TRBJ2-1 and V is TRBV10-1, with 9 positions matching TRBD2. The CDR3 contains 15 residues. Germline V gene data show CDR1 as WNHNN and CDR2 as SYGVQD (reference sequence). Trimming at V came to 4 bases and at J to 8 bases, leaving 9 bases not matched to a gene. The DNA for the CDR3 is TGCGCCAGCAGTGTCTCTAGCGGGATACTCGATGAGCAGTTCTTC. It yields the protein CASSVSSGILDEQFF.